The sequence of this T cell receptor beta chain was determined in a study of T cell clonotyping in hematopoietic cell transplantation. This clone was seen once. Described time point: recipient sample about 28 days before transplant, after cytoreduction. The germline V gene has CDR1 WNHNN and CDR2 SYGVQD (reference sequence). Trimming pared 5 bases from V and 1 base from J, leaving 16 bases between. The CDR3 runs to 16 residues. TCRdb's copy holds only in-frame clones and misses some; the assay was immunoSEQ multiplex PCR. The sample has about 76,000 clones; about 96% are singletons. This rearrangement joins TRBV10-1 to TRBJ2-3; D possibly corresponds to TRBD2 (5 bases). The TCR comes from a woman aged 45-59 years with acute myeloid leukemia. Some clones in this sample may be carry-over from other donors' samples. The sequencing here drew on peripheral blood mononuclear cells, taken before stem cell transplant. Written as DNA, the CDR3 is TGCGCCAGCAGTCCAGGACCTAGCAGAGGCACAGATACGCAGTATTTT. As protein: CASSPGPSRGTDTQYF.